Below are 32 T cell receptor beta chains sequenced from a single sample in a study of T cell clonality in common variable immunodeficiency. Method: immunoSEQ multiplex PCR; TCRdb's copy keeps in-frame clones and lacks some. The sample holds tens of thousands of clones, and no clone turns up only once. The sample was peripheral blood mononuclear cells. These TCRs come from a person aged 18-69 years in good health.

This clone was recorded many times. The DNA ends 3 residues before the CDR3 does, and the rest of the CDR3 is filled in from the germline J gene. This chain joins TRBV2 and TRBJ1-5; a possible D gene is TRBD1 (5 bases). This CDR3 is 14 amino acids long. V shed 3 bases and J shed 4 bases, with 10 bases lying between them. Germline V gene data show CDR1 as SNHLY and CDR2 as FYNNEI. Here the CDR3 reads CASSEGQGNQPQHF. The sequenced CDR3 bases are TGTGCCAGCAGTGAGGGGCAGGGAAATCAGCCC.

Many counts were recorded for this clone. The CDR3 end lies 3 residues beyond the end of the read and is filled in from the germline J gene. The rearrangement joins TRBV6-2 or TRBV6-3 to TRBJ2-3; 11 nucleotides align to TRBD2. Per the germline V gene, CDR1 is MNHEY and CDR2 is SVGEGT. There are 17 residues in the CDR3. The V segment lost 4 bases and the J segment 0 bases; nucleotides outside the gene matches: 6. CDR3 sequence: CASSLAGGIRSTDTQYF. Partial CDR3 DNA: TGTGCCAGCAGTTTAGCGGGAGGGATAAGAAGCACAGATACG.

With regard to this clone: From the germline J gene comes the end of the CDR3, since the read stops 3 residues before it. This chain uses TRBV11-3 with TRBJ2-1; 11 bases match TRBD2. Germline CDR1 is SGHNT and CDR2 is YENEEA. V lost 5 bases and J lost 8; bases outside the gene matches: 8. The CDR3 has 15 amino acids. The CDR3 sequence: CASSGTSGSGDEQFF. The covered CDR3 bases are TGTGCCAGCAGCGGTACTAGCGGGAGCGGTGATGAG.

The table lists this clone with many counts. The read ends 3 residues shy of where the CDR3 ends; the end is completed using the germline J gene. The genes are TRBV30 and TRBJ2-7; a weak D match, TRBD1 (5 bases). The CDR3 is 14 amino acids. Looked up from germline, CDR1 is GTSNPN and CDR2 is SVGIG (reference sequence). Trimming left V 2 bases short and J 6 bases short, with 17 bases between. CDR3 DNA, as far as it was read: TGTGCCTGGAGTAAGAACAGGCCTTCGGGCGAG. It is translated as CAWSKNRPSGE. The entire CDR3 protein is CAWSKNRPSGEQYF.

As to this clone: The CDR3 end is not reached by the read, which stops 3 residues before it; the germline J gene fills it in. This chain uses TRBV30 with TRBJ1-2, with D possibly being TRBD1 (5 bases). Germline loops: CDR1 GTSNPN, CDR2 SVGIG (reference sequence). The CDR3 totals 15 residues. The CDR3: CAWSPRQISTDTYTF. The sequenced part of the CDR3 DNA is TGTGCCTGGAGTCCACGACAGATTAGCACAGATACC.

This clone has at least ten counts. The read terminates 3 residues before the CDR3 end, so the remaining end is supplied by the germline J gene. This chain links TRBV9 with TRBJ2-3; 10 nucleotides agree with TRBD2. The junction had 13 bases not matched to a gene; V was cut back by 3 bases and J by 3 bases. Germline V CDR1 and CDR2: SGDLS, YYNGEE. The CDR3 covers 18 residues. The CDR3 sequence: CASSGTSGMALVTDTQYF. The CDR3 DNA, read in part, is TGTGCCAGCAGCGGAACTAGCGGGATGGCGTTAGTAACAGATACG.

This clone has at least ten counts. The observed sequence ends 3 residues before the CDR3 terminus, with the missing tail filled in from the germline J gene. The chain joins TRBV18 to TRBJ1-1, with TRBD1 matching over 7 bases. Trimming removed 1 base from V and 5 bases from J; junction bases left unmatched: 4. Germline V lookup: CDR1 KGHSH, CDR2 LQKENI. The CDR3 has 14 amino acids. The part of the CDR3 DNA that was read is TGTGCCAGCTCACCACTACAGGGACAGACTGAA. Translated: CASSPLQGQTE. From start to end, the CDR3 is CASSPLQGQTEAFF. Drawing the rest from reference TRBV18 and TRBJ1-1, the complete variable domain is NAGVMQNPRHLVRRRGQEARLRCSPMKGHSHVYWYRQLPEEGLKFMVYLQKENIIDESGMPKERFSAEFPKEGPSILRIQQVVRGDSAAYFCASSPLQGQTEAFFGQGTRLTVV.

This clone was counted ten times or more. The observed sequence ends 3 residues before the CDR3 terminus, with the missing tail filled in from the germline J gene. The V and J genes are TRBV5-1 and TRBJ1-2, with D maybe TRBD1 (5 bases). From germline, CDR1 is SGHRS and CDR2 YFSETQ. The CDR3 extends over 13 amino acids. V gave up 5 bases and J gave up 6 bases, with 14 bases separating them. CDR3 DNA (partial): TGCGCCAGCAGTCAAGCAGGGATGAATGGC. Its protein is CASSQAGMNG. The entire CDR3 sequence reads CASSQAGMNGYTF.

This clone came up many times. The CDR3 goes on 3 residues after the read ends, and that part is filled in from the germline J gene. This chain uses TRBV23-1 with TRBJ1-4, with TRBD1 matching over 12 bases. TRBV23-1 is annotated as an ORF whose role is uncertain. The CDR3 is 16 residues long. The ends lost 5 bases at V and 6 bases at J; junction bases unmatched: 7. The CDR3 loop is CASSFGGTGGDEKLFF. The sequenced part of the CDR3 DNA is TGCGCCAGCAGTTTCGGCGGGACAGGGGGCGATGAAAAA.

Many counts were recorded for this clone. A read error may account for a junction end that differs from germline. The CDR3 is cut off 3 residues early in the read; its end comes from the germline J gene. This CDR3 is also generated by other DNA sequences in the sample. This chain joins TRBV4-2 and TRBJ2-3; 11 nucleotides align to TRBD1. The CDR3 runs to 18 residues. Germline V gene data show CDR1 as LGHNA and CDR2 as YNFKEQ. The CDR3: CASSHQGSGTGGTDTQYF. CDR3 DNA (partial): TGCGCCAGCAGCCACCAAGGATCCGGGACAGGGGGTACAGATACG.

This clone was detected ten times or more. The junction departs from the called germline gene at one end, perhaps through a read error. From the germline J gene comes the end of the CDR3, since the read stops 3 residues before it. The rearrangement joins TRBV7-7 to TRBJ1-1; 8 bases align to TRBD1. The CDR3 sequence is 13 residues long. Germline CDR1 is SSHAT and CDR2 is FNYEAQ (reference sequence). The part of the CDR3 DNA that was read is TGTGCTAGCAGCTTAGATCCAGGGGGCAAA. Translated: CASSLDPGGK. The CDR3, in full, reads CASSLDPGGKAFF. Full variable domain (rest looked up from reference TRBV7-7 and TRBJ1-1): GAGVSQSPRYKVTKRGQDVTLRCDPISSHATLYWYQQALGQGPEFLTYFNYEAQPDKSGLPSDRFSAERPEGSISTLTIQRTEQRDSAMYRCASSLDPGGKAFFGQGTRLTVV.

This clone was recorded at least ten times. The read ends 3 residues shy of where the CDR3 ends; the end is completed using the germline J gene. This rearrangement joins TRBV19 to TRBJ1-6; 10 bases are shared with TRBD1. This CDR3 region has 14 residues. Germline V CDR1 and CDR2: LNHDA, SQIVND (reference sequence). The J segment lost 7 bases and the V segment lost 5 bases, leaving 2 bases of the junction unmatched. The CDR3 protein is CASSSDRGNSPLHF. CDR3 bases read: TGTGCCAGTAGTTCGGACAGGGGGAATTCACCC.

This clone has a handful of counts. The read terminates 3 residues ahead of where the CDR3 ends, so the germline J gene completes it. V usage is TRBV30 and J usage is TRBJ1-4, with 9 bases fitting TRBD1. The CDR3 length is 16 residues. Germline V gene lookup returns CDR1 GTSNPN and CDR2 SVGIG (reference sequence). Trimming cost V 1 base and J 8 bases; bases outside gene matches: 11. This chain's CDR3 is CAWSARTGADWEKLFF. The DNA read from the CDR3 is TGTGCCTGGAGTGCCCGGACAGGGGCTGATTGGGAAAAA.

This clone was seen at least ten times. The CDR3 end is not reached by the read, which stops 3 residues before it; the germline J gene fills it in. This rearrangement joins TRBV18 to TRBJ1-2, with D unresolved. Trimming took 5 bases from V and 7 from J, leaving 11 bases between them. CDR1 and CDR2 from the germline V gene are KGHSH and LQKENI. CDR3 size: 12 residues. The CDR3 reads CASSASEGGYTF. The DNA read from the CDR3 is TGTGCCAGCTCAGCCTCAGAAGGTGGC.

This clone has a count of ten or more. The CDR3 end falls 3 residues outside the read, so it is completed with the germline J gene. V and J are TRBV19 and TRBJ1-5; D is unresolved. Germline assignment: CDR1 LNHDA and CDR2 SQIVND (reference sequence). The V and J ends lost 1 base and 6 bases respectively, with 4 bases between them. This CDR3 spans 12 amino acids. Here the CDR3 reads CASSIGLQPQHF. CDR3 DNA, as far as it was read: TGTGCCAGTAGTATAGGACTTCAGCCC. Combining the CDR3 with reference TRBV19 and TRBJ1-5 gives the whole variable domain DGGITQSPKYLFRKEGQNVTLSCEQNLNHDAMYWYRQDPGQGLRLIYYSQIVNDFQKGDIAEGYSVSREKKESFPLTVTSAQKNPTAFYLCASSIGLQPQHFGDGTRLSIL.

This clone has at least ten counts. The read falls 3 residues short of the CDR3 end, and the missing part is taken from the germline J gene. The rearrangement joins TRBV12-3 or TRBV12-4 to TRBJ2-3; possible D gene TRBD2, 6 bases. Trimming took 4 bases from V and 1 from J, leaving 15 bases between them. The CDR3 is 16 residues long. The sequenced CDR3 bases are TGTGCCAGCAGTTCCTCACTAGCCCCTGGCACAGATACG. This sequence encodes CASSSSLAPGTDT. The entire CDR3 is CASSSSLAPGTDTQYF.

The table lists this clone with many counts. The read falls 3 residues short of the CDR3 end, and the missing part is taken from the germline J gene. V usage is TRBV2 and J usage is TRBJ2-1, with 13 bases identical to TRBD2. V trimming: 1 base; J trimming: 9 bases; junction bases outside the gene matches: 6. There are 16 residues in the CDR3. Germline V gene data show CDR1 as SNHLY and CDR2 as FYNNEI. CDR3 bases read: TGTGCCAGCAGTGAAGGCACTAGCGGGAGGGGTGGTGAG. As protein: CASSEGTSGRGGE. The full CDR3 is CASSEGTSGRGGEQFF.

In its sample, this clone was seen many times. The CDR3 end lies 3 residues beyond the end of the read and is filled in from the germline J gene. This sequence joins TRBV20-1 and TRBJ1-1, with 7 bases identical to TRBD1. The length of the CDR3 is 15 residues. CDR1 is DFQATT and CDR2 is SNEGSKA in the germline V gene (reference sequence). V was pared by 0 bases and J by 1 base, with 5 bases of the junction left unmatched. The CDR3 loop is CSARDPGQANTEAFF. The covered CDR3 bases are TGCAGTGCTAGAGACCCTGGACAGGCGAACACTGAA.

There are many counts of this clone. From the germline J gene comes the end of the CDR3, since the read stops 3 residues before it. The V gene is TRBV5-1, the J gene TRBJ2-5; no reliable D call. V was pared by 5 bases and J by 5 bases, with 10 bases between. This CDR3 spans 12 amino acids. Germline V gene sequence: CDR1 SGHRS, CDR2 YFSETQ. The CDR3 loop reads CASRADGETQYF. The sequenced part of the CDR3 DNA is TGCGCCAGCAGGGCCGACGGGGAGACC. Drawing the rest from reference TRBV5-1 and TRBJ2-5, the complete variable domain is KAGVTQTPRYLIKTRGQQVTLSCSPISGHRSVSWYQQTPGQGLQFLFEYFSETQRNKGNFPGRFSGRQFSNSRSEMNVSTLELGDSALYLCASRADGETQYFGPGTRLLVL.

In its sample, this clone was seen many times. The CDR3 goes on 3 residues after the read ends, and that part is filled in from the germline J gene. This chain uses TRBV12-3 or TRBV12-4 with TRBJ2-1; tentative D call: TRBD2 (6 bases). Trimming stripped 5 bases from V and 4 bases from J, with 21 bases between. This CDR3 has 17 amino acids. Incomplete CDR3 DNA: TGTGCCAGCAGTCCTAATCCGGGGACTCCCGGGTACAATGAG. Residues: CASSPNPGTPGYNE. The CDR3 as a whole reads CASSPNPGTPGYNEQFF.

In this sample, this clone turned up many times. The read ends 3 residues before the CDR3 terminus; that terminus is restored from the germline J gene. This sequence joins TRBV6-4 and TRBJ2-3; TRBD1 might be the D (7 bases). CDR3 length: 15 residues. The V end was cut by 2 bases, the J end by 5 bases, with 14 bases between. The germline V gene has CDR1 MRHNA and CDR2 SNTAGT. The DNA read from the CDR3 is TGTGCCAGCAGTGACGGCCCCCAGGGGGGAGATACG. Protein: CASSDGPQGGDT. The whole CDR3 region reads CASSDGPQGGDTQYF.

This clone was recorded many times. The missing CDR3 end, 3 residues past where the read stops, is filled in from the germline J gene. The chain joins TRBV15 to TRBJ1-1; maybe TRBD1 (6 bases). This CDR3 has 16 amino acids. Per the germline V gene, CDR1 is LNHNV and CDR2 is YYDKDF (reference sequence). V was pared by 5 bases and J by 4 bases, with 20 bases between. The CDR3 protein is CATSLRRGGRGTEAFF. The CDR3 DNA, read in part, is TGTGCCACCAGCCTCCGACGGGGGGGCAGGGGCACTGAA.

Many counts were recorded for this clone. This CDR3 is CASSPDASGRWGTDTQYF. The DNA read from the CDR3 is TGTGCCAGCTCACCGGATGCTAGCGGGAGATGGGGCACAGATACG. The rearrangement links TRBV18 to TRBJ2-3, with TRBD2 matching 10 bases. The read comes to an end 3 residues before the CDR3 does, leaving the germline J gene to fill in the end. Germline CDR1 reads KGHSH; CDR2 reads LQKENI. Trimming took 3 bases from V and 1 from J; bases not matched to a gene: 10. This CDR3 has 18 amino acids.

This clone showed up many times. Read data end 3 residues before the CDR3 end; the end is taken from the germline J gene. The chain joins TRBV5-4 to TRBJ2-4; TRBD2 might be the D (6 bases). The germline CDR1 and CDR2 sequences are SGHNT and YYREEE (reference sequence). Trimming took 4 bases from V and 7 from J, leaving 21 bases between them. This CDR3 contains 16 residues. CDR3 sequence reads: CASSGGTGRGWNIQYF. The CDR3 bases that were read are TGTGCCAGCAGCGGGGGGACGGGAAGGGGATGGAACATT.

This clone has ten or more counts. The read ends 3 residues before the CDR3 terminus; that terminus is restored from the germline J gene. The rearrangement links TRBV7-2 to TRBJ2-5; 8 bases match TRBD1. The CDR3 is 15 amino acids. Unmatched junction bases numbered 12, after V lost 5 bases and J lost 7 bases. CDR1 is SGHTA and CDR2 is FQGNSA in the germline V gene. This chain's CDR3 is CASSPQGAAARTQYF. The sequenced CDR3 bases are TGTGCCAGCAGCCCCCAGGGGGCCGCCGCCCGGACC.

This clone was observed a few times. The read stops 3 residues short of the end of the CDR3; the missing end is completed from the germline J gene. The V call is TRBV7-9, the J call TRBJ2-5; no clear D. V was cut by 5 bases and J by 5 bases, with 18 bases left in between. Per germline, CDR1 SEHNR and CDR2 FQNEAQ (reference sequence). The length of the CDR3 is 15 residues. The sequenced CDR3 bases are TGTGCCAGCAGCCGTCGGGTCGTCATTGAGGAGACC. Its protein is CASSRRVVIEET. The entire CDR3 protein reads CASSRRVVIEETQYF.

This clone was seen many times. The missing CDR3 end, 3 residues past where the read stops, is filled in from the germline J gene. The chain uses TRBV28 and TRBJ2-7; 9 nucleotides line up with TRBD1. Germline V gene data show CDR1 as MDHEN and CDR2 as SYDVKM. With 7 bases clipped from V and 5 bases from J, the junction kept 12 bases outside the gene matches. The CDR3 loop spans 15 amino acids. This chain's CDR3 is CASTLRRDRAHEQYF. The part of the CDR3 DNA that was read is TGTGCCAGCACCCTCAGGAGGGACAGGGCCCACGAG.

This clone was counted ten times or more. Read coverage stops 3 residues before the CDR3 terminus; the germline J gene supplies the remainder. This sequence joins TRBV19 and TRBJ2-7; 7 bases are shared with TRBD1. Looked up from germline, CDR1 is LNHDA and CDR2 is SQIVND (reference sequence). This CDR3 has 15 residues. V lost 3 bases to trimming and J lost 2 bases; unmatched junction nucleotides: 7. The sequenced part of the CDR3 DNA is TGTGCCAGTAGTATCCAACAGGGGCCCACCTACGAG. Encoded protein: CASSIQQGPTYE. The entire CDR3 reads CASSIQQGPTYEQYF.

This clone was counted at least ten times. Germline and junction disagree at one end, which may indicate a read error. The sequenced fragment ends 3 residues before the CDR3 boundary, so the rest is inferred from the germline J gene. The sample carries other DNA sequences with the same CDR3. The V gene is TRBV29-1, the J gene TRBJ1-1; no clear D gene. The germline CDR1 and CDR2 sequences are SQVTM and ANQGSEA. The CDR3 covers 11 residues. The sequenced part of the CDR3 DNA is TGCAGCGTTGCGTGGGCCACTGAG. Translation: CSVAWATE. From start to end, the CDR3 is CSVAWATEAFF.

This clone appeared many times. Read coverage stops 3 residues before the CDR3 terminus; the germline J gene supplies the remainder. The chain combines TRBV7-9 with TRBJ2-4; TRBD1 might be the D (5 bases). The V gene lost 3 bases and the J gene lost 8 bases, with 17 bases spanning the gap. This CDR3 contains 15 residues. From germline, CDR1 is SEHNR and CDR2 FQNEAQ (reference sequence). The CDR3 protein is CASSFLAGQRDIQYF. The sequenced CDR3 bases are TGTGCCAGCAGCTTTTTGGCCGGACAAAGGGACATT.

This clone was found many times. The missing CDR3 end, 3 residues past where the read stops, is filled in from the germline J gene. This sequence joins TRBV19 and TRBJ2-7; no firm D call. Trimming stripped 10 bases from V and 1 base from J, with 11 bases between. The CDR3 length is 12 residues. Germline V gives CDR1 LNHDA, CDR2 SQIVND (reference sequence). CDR3 in amino acids: CATDSGSYEQYF. The sequenced CDR3 bases are TGTGCCACCGACTCCGGGTCCTACGAG.

This clone occurred many times. Read data end 3 residues before the CDR3 end; the end is taken from the germline J gene. The V and J genes are TRBV29-1 and TRBJ1-1; weak D call: TRBD1 (6 bases). The CDR3 consists of 13 residues. V shed 1 base and J shed 5 bases, with 11 bases lying between them. CDR1 and CDR2 (germline): SQVTM, ANQGSEA. The chain's CDR3 is CSVEAQGRTEAFF. Incomplete CDR3 DNA: TGCAGCGTTGAAGCGCAGGGGCGAACTGAA. Using reference TRBV29-1 and TRBJ1-1 for the parts outside the CDR3, the full variable domain is SAVISQKPSRDICQRGTSLTIQCQVDSQVTMMFWYRQQPGQSLTLIATANQGSEATYESGFVIDKFPISRPNLTFSTLTVSNMSPEDSSIYLCSVEAQGRTEAFFGQGTRLTVV.